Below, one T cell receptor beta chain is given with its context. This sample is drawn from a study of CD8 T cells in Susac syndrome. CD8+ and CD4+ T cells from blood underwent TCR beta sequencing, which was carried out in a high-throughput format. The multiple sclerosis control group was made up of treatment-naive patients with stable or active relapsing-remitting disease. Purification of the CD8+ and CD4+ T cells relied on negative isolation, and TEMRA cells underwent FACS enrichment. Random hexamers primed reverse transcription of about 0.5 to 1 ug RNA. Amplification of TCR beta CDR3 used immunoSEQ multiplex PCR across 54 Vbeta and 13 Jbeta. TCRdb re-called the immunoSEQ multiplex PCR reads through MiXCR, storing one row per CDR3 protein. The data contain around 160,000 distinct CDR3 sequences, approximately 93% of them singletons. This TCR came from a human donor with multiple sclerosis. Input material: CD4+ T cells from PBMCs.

This CDR3 reads CASSLPQHF. Here the CDR3 DNA reads TGTGCCAGCAGCTTGCCCCAGCATTTT. This chain connects TRBV5-4 to TRBJ1-5; D remains ambiguous. CDR1 SGHNT and CDR2 YYREEE come from the germline V gene (reference sequence). With 1 base removed from V and 10 bases from J, the gap between germline ends came to 0 bases. The CDR3 length is 9 residues.